These 25 T cell receptor beta chains were sequenced from one sample in a study of Ad26.COV2.S vaccination and SARS-CoV-2 variants. The table came from immunoSEQ multiplex PCR; TCRdb's copy has only in-frame clones and leaves some out. The sample lists approximately 250,000 clones, roughly 85% occurring once. Described treatment: 15 to 20 received Ad26.COV2.S at low or high dose, single or two shots; a few received placebo; per-sample allocation not given. The samples were gathered on day 63 after the first injection of vaccine or placebo. The source was peripheral blood, collected in a trial of Ad26.COV2.S vaccine versus placebo. These TCRs come from a person between 18 and 65 years old who received the Ad26.COV2.S COVID-19 vaccine or a placebo.

The rearrangement joins TRBV5-5 to TRBJ2-7; D gene unclear. Germline V CDR1 and CDR2: SGHKS, YYEKEE (reference sequence). Trimming took off 4 bases at V and 3 bases at J, with 20 bases between the two ends. CDR3 length: 16 amino acids. This CDR3 is CASSAGPPGWLYEQYV. CDR3 nucleotides: TGTGCCAGCAGCGCCGGGCCACCCGGTTGGCTCTACGAGCAGTACGTC.

The V and J genes are TRBV29-1 and TRBJ2-6, with D hard to call. The CDR3 is 15 amino acids. V gave up 4 bases and J gave up 0 bases, with 10 bases separating them. Per the germline V gene, CDR1 is SQVTM and CDR2 is ANQGSEA. The CDR3 nucleotides are TGCAGCGTTGTATCGCAGCTCTCTGGGGCCAACGTCCTGACTTTC. Protein: CSVVSQLSGANVLTF.

V and J are TRBV6-4 and TRBJ1-1; D is unresolved. The ends were cut back, 6 bases at V and 4 bases at J, with 18 bases in the middle. Germline-derived CDR1 and CDR2 are MRHNA and SNTAGT. The CDR3 loop spans 15 amino acids. CDR3 in amino acids: CASSPGSLYSTEAFF. The CDR3, as DNA: TGTGCCAGCAGCCCCGGGAGTCTGTATAGCACTGAAGCTTTCTTT.

The chain combines TRBV6-5 with TRBJ1-2; D gene unclear. The V gene's germline CDR1 is MNHEY and CDR2 SVGAGI. The CDR3 contains 14 residues. Trimming stripped 6 bases from V and 4 bases from J, with 15 bases between. The DNA for the CDR3 is TGTGCCAGCAGCCGAATGCGGCGGGTCTATGGCTACACCTTC. Protein product: CASSRMRRVYGYTF.

Here the CDR3 reads CASRWSPEGKNEKLFF. CDR3 sequence (DNA): TGTGCCAGCAGGTGGTCCCCCGAAGGGAAGAATGAAAAACTGTTTTTT. This sequence joins TRBV6-6 and TRBJ1-4; D not resolved. In germline, CDR1 is MNHNY, CDR2 SVGAGI (reference sequence). This CDR3 comprises 16 residues. The V and J ends lost 6 bases and 5 bases respectively, with 19 bases between them.

This chain uses TRBV7-2 with TRBJ1-1; D not certain. V lost 2 bases, J lost 11 bases, and 15 bases lay in between. The germline gives CDR1 SGHTA, CDR2 FQGNSA. The CDR3 totals 13 residues. The CDR3 loop reads CASSLREEEVAFF. The CDR3 region has the DNA TGTGCCAGCAGCTTAAGGGAAGAGGAGGTGGCTTTCTTT.

J is TRBJ2-5 and V is TRBV3-1 (or the pseudogene TRBV3-2), with 12 bases matching TRBD2. Trimming removed 5 bases from V and 5 bases from J; junction bases left unmatched: 12. CDR1 and CDR2 (germline): LGHDT, YNNKEL (reference sequence). There are 17 residues in the CDR3. The CDR3 DNA follows: TGTGCCAGCAGCGGACGCGCTACCGGGACTAGCGGGGAGACCCAGTACTTC. Translating it yields CASSGRATGTSGETQYF.

The chain joins TRBV7-2 to TRBJ1-1, with 7 bases lining up with TRBD1. The CDR3 has 14 amino acids. Looked up from germline, CDR1 is SGHTA and CDR2 is FQGNSA. With 3 bases clipped from V and 5 bases from J, the junction kept 6 bases outside the gene matches. The CDR3 region is CASSFDRAKTEAFF. DNA for the CDR3: TGTGCCAGCAGCTTCGACAGGGCGAAGACTGAAGCTTTCTTT. The entire variable domain, with the rest obtained from reference TRBV7-2 and TRBJ1-1, is as follows: GAGVSQSPSNKVTEKGKDVELRCDPISGHTALYWYRQSLGQGLEFLIYFQGNSAPDKSGLPSDRFSAERTGGSVSTLTIQRTQQEDSAVYLCASSFDRAKTEAFFGQGTRLTVV.

This chain joins TRBV7-6 and TRBJ2-1, with 8 positions matching TRBD2. The CDR3 runs to 16 residues. Losses at the gene ends were 3 bases for V and 5 bases for J; bases not matched to a gene: 9. CDR1 is SGHVS, CDR2 FNYEAQ, per germline. CDR3 sequence (DNA): TGTGCCAGCAGCTTCGGTTACCGGGGGGGAGACAATGAGCAGTTCTTC. Translation gives CASSFGYRGGDNEQFF.

This chain joins TRBV4-1 and TRBJ2-1, with 10 bases that match TRBD2. The CDR3 has 15 amino acids. Looked up from germline, CDR1 is MGHRA and CDR2 is YSYEKL. Losses at the gene ends were 4 bases for V and 3 bases for J; bases not matched to a gene: 3. The CDR3 coding sequence is TGCGCCAGCAGCCGGAGCGGGGGGGTCTACAATGAGCAGTTCTTC. Translating gives CASSRSGGVYNEQFF.

The chain employs TRBV29-1 and TRBJ1-2; TRBD1 matches 7 bases. Germline V CDR1 and CDR2: SQVTM, ANQGSEA. Trimming removed 4 bases from V and 1 base from J; junction bases left unmatched: 12. CDR3 length: 16 amino acids. As DNA, the CDR3 is TGCAGCGTTGCCGGAAAGGGACAGACCGATAACTATGGCTACACCTTC. It specifies CSVAGKGQTDNYGYTF.

This chain connects TRBV25-1 to TRBJ1-6, with D possibly matching TRBD1 (6 bases). Germline V gives CDR1 MGHDK, CDR2 SYGVNS. V was cut by 6 bases and J by 8 bases, with 14 bases left in between. The CDR3 contains 14 residues. CDR3 bases: TGTGCCAGCAGCCTACAGGGCTTACATTCACCCCTCCACTTT. This encodes CASSLQGLHSPLHF. The variable domain in full, completed from reference TRBV25-1 and TRBJ1-6, reads EADIYQTPRYLVIGTGKKITLECSQTMGHDKMYWYQQDPGMELHLIHYSYGVNSTEKGDLSSESTVSRIRTEHFPLTLESARPSHTSQYLCASSLQGLHSPLHFGNGTRLTVT.

This chain joins TRBV11-2 and TRBJ1-2; TRBD1 aligns across 10 bases. Germline values: CDR1 SGHAT, CDR2 FQNNGV. The CDR3 sequence is 13 residues long. The V segment lost 4 bases and the J segment 6 bases; nucleotides outside the gene matches: 2. DNA of the CDR3: TGTGCCAGCAGCTGGGGGACAGGGGATGGCTACACCTTC. Translating it yields CASSWGTGDGYTF.

This chain links TRBV7-2 with TRBJ1-6, with D perhaps matching TRBD1 (5 bases). Deletions cut 4 bases from V and 4 bases from J, with 23 bases between. The CDR3 extends over 19 amino acids. Germline CDR1 SGHTA, CDR2 FQGNSA. The CDR3 bases are TGTGCCAGCAGCTCTAAAGAAGGGGAGCACGGTATTTATAATTCACCCCTCCACTTT. This gives the protein CASSSKEGEHGIYNSPLHF.

A few counts support this clone. The chain recombines TRBV7-9 with TRBJ2-6, with 11 bases that match TRBD2. This CDR3 is built from 19 residues. V shed 3 bases and J 0 bases; nucleotides not matched to a gene: 7. The germline V gene encodes CDR1 SEHNR and CDR2 FQNEAQ (reference sequence). The CDR3 spells CASSLERLAGLSGANVLTF. CDR3 DNA: TGTGCCAGCAGCTTGGAGAGACTAGCGGGGCTCTCTGGGGCCAACGTCCTGACTTTC.

The rearrangement uses TRBV19 and TRBJ2-5; possible D gene TRBD2, 6 bases. The V end lost 5 bases, the J end lost 1 base, and 8 bases lay between the germline ends. Germline V gene data show CDR1 as LNHDA and CDR2 as SQIVND (reference sequence). This CDR3 spans 13 amino acids. For the CDR3, the DNA is TGTGCCAGTAGTCGACTAGTCCAAGAGACCCAGTACTTC. This sequence encodes CASSRLVQETQYF.

The chain is built from TRBV5-5 and TRBJ2-7, with 8 bases fitting TRBD1. Germline-derived CDR1 and CDR2 are SGHKS and YYEKEE (reference sequence). The CDR3 is 15 residues long. Trimming at V came to 0 bases and at J to 4 bases, leaving 6 bases not matched to a gene. The CDR3 protein is CASSLVQGAQYEQYF. The CDR3 DNA sequence: TGTGCCAGCAGCTTGGTGCAGGGGGCCCAATACGAGCAGTACTTC.

V is TRBV19 and J is TRBJ2-5; D possibly uses TRBD1 or TRBD2 (5 bases each). V was trimmed by 0 bases and J by 4 bases, leaving 9 bases between them. The V gene's germline CDR1 is LNHDA and CDR2 SQIVND (reference sequence). The CDR3 contains 14 residues. Written as DNA, the CDR3 is TGTGCCAGTAGTATAGATCATGGGGGAGAGACCCAGTACTTC. It codes for CASSIDHGGETQYF.

The chain has TRBV19 and TRBJ2-2; TRBD2 agrees at 11 bases. With V trimmed by 5 bases and J by 5 bases, 4 bases remained unmatched. The CDR3 has 15 amino acids. Germline lookup yields CDR1 LNHDA and CDR2 SQIVND (reference sequence). The CDR3: CASSALAGGTGELFF. The CDR3, as DNA: TGTGCCAGTAGTGCCTTAGCGGGAGGGACCGGGGAGCTGTTTTTT.

The CDR3 protein is CAWSETGGEQFF. CDR3 nucleotide sequence: TGTGCCTGGAGTGAAACGGGCGGTGAGCAGTTCTTC. The chain links TRBV30 to TRBJ2-1; unclear D gene. Germline CDR1 GTSNPN, CDR2 SVGIG (reference sequence). Trimming shortened V by 1 base and J by 9 bases, and 10 bases separated the two germline ends. The CDR3 totals 12 residues.

This rearrangement joins TRBV18 to TRBJ1-2; the D gene is possibly TRBD1 (5 bases). The CDR3 contains 15 residues. V was clipped by 3 bases and J by 4 bases, with 15 bases between them. Per the germline V gene, CDR1 is KGHSH and CDR2 is LQKENI. CDR3 sequence reads: CASSPGPSPSYGYTF. In DNA form, the CDR3 reads TGTGCCAGCTCACCGGGGCCTTCACCCTCCTATGGCTACACCTTC.

This clone is a singleton in its sample. This CDR3 reads CASLRGRGYEQYV. In nucleotides, the CDR3 is TGTGCCAGTTTACGCGGCAGAGGCTACGAGCAGTACGTC. V usage is TRBV19 and J usage is TRBJ2-7; D remains ambiguous. The V end was cut by 8 bases, the J end by 3 bases, with 14 bases between. This CDR3 has 13 amino acids. The V gene's germline CDR1 is LNHDA and CDR2 SQIVND (reference sequence).

V usage is TRBV19 and J usage is TRBJ1-5; possible D gene TRBD1, 5 bases. This CDR3 has 13 amino acids. The germline V and J ends were trimmed by 5 bases and 8 bases, with 13 bases remaining between them. Germline CDR1 LNHDA, CDR2 SQIVND (reference sequence). CDR3 DNA: TGTGCCAGTAGTCCCGGGGCCAGGGAGCCCCAGCATTTT. Amino acids: CASSPGAREPQHF.

The chain combines TRBV27 with TRBJ1-2, with 8 bases that match TRBD1. This CDR3 is 14 amino acids long. Trimming took 4 bases from V and 6 from J; bases not matched to a gene: 7. Germline V lookup: CDR1 MNHEY, CDR2 SMNVEV (reference sequence). Here the CDR3 DNA reads TGTGCCAGCAGTTACGCAGGGGGCGAGGATGGCTACACCTTC. It yields the protein CASSYAGGEDGYTF.

The chain recombines TRBV6-5 with TRBJ1-1, with a weak D call TRBD1 (5 bases). V was shortened by 6 bases and J by 5 bases, with 16 bases between the two germline ends. The germline V gene has CDR1 MNHEY and CDR2 SVGAGI. This CDR3 region has 14 residues. The CDR3 DNA follows: TGTGCCAGCAGACCCTCCGGGGCGCGGACTGAAGCTTTCTTT. Protein: CASRPSGARTEAFF.